The subject of this entry is one TCR beta chain. At one of its ends the junction is not consistent with the germline gene, which may arise from a read error. Constant-region priming of 500 ng total RNA yielded TCR beta cDNA. A slightly modified ARM-PCR protocol with three nested multiplex PCR rounds produced these TCR beta libraries. The first two PCR rounds, roughly 9 cycles each, used TRBV1-TRBV30 forward primers and a C-beta reverse primer. One entry per CDR3 protein results from TCRdb running MiXCR on the multiplex PCR reads. The sample gives over 100,000 distinct CDR3 sequences, about two thirds of which show up once; around 8.1% is in the top ten. This sample is part of a study of tumor-infiltrating lymphocytes in primary liver carcinoma. Unsorted bulk tissue of roughly 20-34 mg yielded co-extracted RNA and DNA. CDR1 and CDR2 (germline): MDHEN, SYDVKM. The CDR3 length is 18 residues.

This chain connects TRBV28 to TRBJ2-3; 7 bases agree with TRBD2. This receptor was taken from an older woman with primary liver carcinoma and hepatitis B virus infection. Source material: tumor-adjacent normal liver tissue. The CDR3 region is CVSSLSTSGRVGADTQYF. As DNA, the CDR3 is TGTGTCAGCAGTTTATCGACTAGTGGGAGGGTTGGGGCAGATACGCAGTATTTT.